One TCR beta chain is described in this entry. Its cognate antigen is unknown. The germline gives CDR1 ENHRY, CDR2 SYGVKD. V lost 10 bases to trimming and J lost 4 bases, with 19 bases between them. The CDR3 extends over 14 amino acids. An equimolar mix of two oligonucleotides served as the beta constant-region primer for TRBC1 and TRBC2. Ligation attached a single-stranded oligonucleotide with a 12-nucleotide UMI and the SP2 primer to the cDNA 3' end. Nested alpha and beta constant-region primers with the SP2 primer drove four PCR rounds on ligated cDNA. MiXCR, applied by TCRdb to the UMI-ligation and nested PCR reads, yields one record per CDR3 protein. Of 140,000 to 150,000 distinct CDR3 sequences in the sample, over 15% were seen once. From the second PCR step, alpha and beta chains were amplified apart. This specimen comes from a study of naive and memory T cell subsets. The study, taken as a whole, reports: A few larger clonotypes appeared in naive repertoires, especially CD8, possibly memory cells re-expressing CD45RA.

The sequenced sample was naive CD4+ T cells from blood. V gene TRBV10-3 combines with J gene TRBJ1-1, with D maybe TRBD1 (5 bases). The clonotype was recovered from a human donor in good health. CDR3 loop: CATVSGDWSTEAFF. The CDR3 coding sequence is TGTGCCACCGTATCGGGGGATTGGAGCACTGAAGCTTTCTTT.